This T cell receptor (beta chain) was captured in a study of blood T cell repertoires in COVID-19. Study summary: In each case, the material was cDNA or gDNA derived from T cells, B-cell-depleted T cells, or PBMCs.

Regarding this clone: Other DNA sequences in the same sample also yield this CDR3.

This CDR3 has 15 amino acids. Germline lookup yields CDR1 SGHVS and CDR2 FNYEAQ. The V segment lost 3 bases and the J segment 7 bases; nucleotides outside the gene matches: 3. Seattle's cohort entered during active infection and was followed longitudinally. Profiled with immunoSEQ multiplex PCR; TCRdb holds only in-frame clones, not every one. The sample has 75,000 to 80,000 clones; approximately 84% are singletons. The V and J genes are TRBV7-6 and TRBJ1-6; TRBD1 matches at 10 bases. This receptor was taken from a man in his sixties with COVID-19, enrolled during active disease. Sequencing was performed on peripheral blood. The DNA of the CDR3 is TGTGCCAGCAGCTTTAGGGACAGGGGAAATTCACCCCTCCACTTT. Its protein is CASSFRDRGNSPLHF.